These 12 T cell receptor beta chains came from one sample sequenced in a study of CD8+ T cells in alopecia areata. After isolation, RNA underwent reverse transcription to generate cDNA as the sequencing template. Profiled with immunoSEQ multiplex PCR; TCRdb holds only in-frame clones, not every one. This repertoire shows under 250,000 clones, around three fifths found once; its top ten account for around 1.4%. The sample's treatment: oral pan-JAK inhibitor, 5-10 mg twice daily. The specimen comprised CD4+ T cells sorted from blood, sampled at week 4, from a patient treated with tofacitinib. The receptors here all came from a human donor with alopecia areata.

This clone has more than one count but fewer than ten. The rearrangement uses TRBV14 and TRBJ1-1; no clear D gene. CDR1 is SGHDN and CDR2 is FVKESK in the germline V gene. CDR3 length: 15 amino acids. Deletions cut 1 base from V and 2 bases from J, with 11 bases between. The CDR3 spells CASSQGAGRNTEAFF. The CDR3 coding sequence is TGTGCCAGCAGCCAAGGGGCAGGCAGAAACACTGAAGCTTTCTTT.

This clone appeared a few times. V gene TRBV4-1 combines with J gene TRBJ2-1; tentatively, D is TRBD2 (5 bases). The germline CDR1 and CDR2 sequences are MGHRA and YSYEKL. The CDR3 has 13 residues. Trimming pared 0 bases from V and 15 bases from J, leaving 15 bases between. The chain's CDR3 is CASSQEVELARFF. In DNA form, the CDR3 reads TGCGCCAGCAGCCAAGAGGTCGAGCTAGCTCGGTTCTTC.

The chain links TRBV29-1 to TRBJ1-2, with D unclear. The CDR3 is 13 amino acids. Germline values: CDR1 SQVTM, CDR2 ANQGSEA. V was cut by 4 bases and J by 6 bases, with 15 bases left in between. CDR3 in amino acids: CSVAPSQLNGYTF. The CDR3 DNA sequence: TGCAGCGTTGCCCCATCGCAACTCAATGGCTACACCTTC. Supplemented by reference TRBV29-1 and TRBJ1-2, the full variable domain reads SAVISQKPSRDICQRGTSLTIQCQVDSQVTMMFWYRQQPGQSLTLIATANQGSEATYESGFVIDKFPISRPNLTFSTLTVSNMSPEDSSIYLCSVAPSQLNGYTFGSGTRLTVV.

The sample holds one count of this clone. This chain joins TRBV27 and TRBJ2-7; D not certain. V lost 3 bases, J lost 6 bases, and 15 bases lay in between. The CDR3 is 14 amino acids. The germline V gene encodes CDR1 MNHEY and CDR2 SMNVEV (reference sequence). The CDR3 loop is CASSLAMGKREQYF. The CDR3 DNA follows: TGTGCCAGCAGTTTGGCAATGGGGAAACGCGAGCAGTACTTC.

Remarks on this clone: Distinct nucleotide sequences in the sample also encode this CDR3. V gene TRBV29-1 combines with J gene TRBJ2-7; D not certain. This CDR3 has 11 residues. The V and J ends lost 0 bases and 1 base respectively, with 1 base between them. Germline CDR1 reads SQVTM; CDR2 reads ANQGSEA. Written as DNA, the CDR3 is TGCAGCGTTGAAGATTCCTACGAGCAGTACTTC. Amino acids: CSVEDSYEQYF.

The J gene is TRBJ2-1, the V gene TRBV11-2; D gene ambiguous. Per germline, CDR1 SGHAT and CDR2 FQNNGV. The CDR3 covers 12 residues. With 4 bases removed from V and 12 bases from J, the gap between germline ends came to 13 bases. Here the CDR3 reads CASSSRRIGQFF. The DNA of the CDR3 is TGTGCCAGCAGCTCCCGGAGAATCGGGCAGTTCTTC.

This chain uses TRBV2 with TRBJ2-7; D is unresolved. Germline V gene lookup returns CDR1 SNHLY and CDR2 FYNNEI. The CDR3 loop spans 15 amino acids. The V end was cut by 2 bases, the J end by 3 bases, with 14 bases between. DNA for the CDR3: TGTGCCAGCAGTGAAACCGGCAGGCGCGGCTACGAGCAGTACTTC. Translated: CASSETGRRGYEQYF.

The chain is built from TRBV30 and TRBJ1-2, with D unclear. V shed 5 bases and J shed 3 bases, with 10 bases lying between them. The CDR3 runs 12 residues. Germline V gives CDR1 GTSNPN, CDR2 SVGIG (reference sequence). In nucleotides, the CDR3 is TGTGCCTGGCTGGTCGGGGACTATGGCTACACCTTC. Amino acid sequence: CAWLVGDYGYTF.

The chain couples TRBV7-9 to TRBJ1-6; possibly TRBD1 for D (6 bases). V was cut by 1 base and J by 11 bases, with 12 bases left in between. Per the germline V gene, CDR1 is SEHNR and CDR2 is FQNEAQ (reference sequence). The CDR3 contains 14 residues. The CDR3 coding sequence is TGTGCCAGCAGCTTAGGACAGGTCCCCGCACCCCTCCACTTT. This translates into CASSLGQVPAPLHF.

The CDR3 DNA reads TGTGCCAGCAGTACCTTCTATGGCTACACCTTC. Translating it yields CASSTFYGYTF. The gene calls are TRBV25-1 and TRBJ1-2; D ambiguous. The CDR3 contains 11 residues. The germline V gene encodes CDR1 MGHDK and CDR2 SYGVNS. V lost 5 bases to trimming and J lost 4 bases, with 5 bases between them.

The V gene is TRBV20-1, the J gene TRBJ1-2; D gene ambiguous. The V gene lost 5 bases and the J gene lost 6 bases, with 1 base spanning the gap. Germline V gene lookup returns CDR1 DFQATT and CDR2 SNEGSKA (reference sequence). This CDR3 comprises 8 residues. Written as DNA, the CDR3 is TGCAGTGCTGATGGCTACACCTTC. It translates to CSADGYTF.

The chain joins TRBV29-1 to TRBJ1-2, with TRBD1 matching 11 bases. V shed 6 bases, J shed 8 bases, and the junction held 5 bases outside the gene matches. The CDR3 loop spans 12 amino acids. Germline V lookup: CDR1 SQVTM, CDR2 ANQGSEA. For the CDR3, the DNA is TGCAGCGTGTTGGACAGGGGGCTCGGCTACACCTTC. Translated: CSVLDRGLGYTF.